This passage covers 12 T cell receptor beta chains from one sample sequenced in a study of PD-1 blockade in classical Hodgkin lymphoma. Every patient was affected by relapse after autologous stem cell transplantation, while exposure to brentuximab vedotin was not uniform. Profiling relied on immunoSEQ multiplex PCR, and the TCRdb table lists in-frame clones only, not all of them. Of about 58,000 clones detected, less than 95% appear once; the ten largest clones hold roughly a tenth. The sample here was peripheral blood mononuclear cells (PBMCs), taken before the second cycle of nivolumab. The receptors were sampled from a human donor with classical Hodgkin lymphoma.

In its sample, this clone was seen once. The rearrangement joins TRBV7-2 to TRBJ2-2; 8 nucleotides agree with TRBD1. Looked up from germline, CDR1 is SGHTA and CDR2 is FQGNSA. This CDR3 contains 19 residues. V shed 1 base, J shed 0 bases, and the junction held 10 bases outside the gene matches. Here the CDR3 DNA reads TGTGCCAGCAGCTTAGTTTTTGCGGGACAGGCCTCGAACACCGGGGAGCTGTTTTTT. Amino acid sequence: CASSLVFAGQASNTGELFF.

The V and J genes are TRBV27 and TRBJ1-1, with a possible D match to TRBD1 (6 bases). Trimming took off 5 bases at V and 1 base at J, with 11 bases between the two ends. The CDR3 has 14 residues. Germline assignment: CDR1 MNHEY and CDR2 SMNVEV (reference sequence). The CDR3 DNA reads as TGTGCCAGCAGTATCAAGACAGGGAACACTGAAGCTTTCTTT. It codes for CASSIKTGNTEAFF.

The chain joins TRBV28 to TRBJ1-2; 9 bases are shared with TRBD1. The CDR3 covers 13 residues. The V segment lost 2 bases and the J segment 5 bases; nucleotides outside the gene matches: 0. From germline, CDR1 is MDHEN and CDR2 SYDVKM. The CDR3 DNA follows: TGTGCCAGCAGTTTAGGGACAGGGTATGGCTACACCTTC. Translating gives CASSLGTGYGYTF.

The chain carries TRBV6-4 and TRBJ2-3, with 10 bases aligning to TRBD2. The CDR3 loop spans 16 amino acids. The ends lost 0 bases at V and 2 bases at J; junction bases unmatched: 2. Germline V gene lookup returns CDR1 MRHNA and CDR2 SNTAGT. In nucleotides, the CDR3 is TGTGCCAGCAGTGACTCAGCGGGAGGGGACACAGATACGCAGTATTTT. Residues: CASSDSAGGDTDTQYF.

V gene TRBV5-1 combines with J gene TRBJ2-7; D is unclear. Germline values: CDR1 SGHRS, CDR2 YFSETQ. V was shortened by 3 bases and J by 3 bases, with 4 bases between the two germline ends. The CDR3 covers 11 residues. Written as DNA, the CDR3 is TGCGCCAGCAGCTCCGACTACGAGCAGTACTTC. As protein: CASSSDYEQYF.

The gene calls are TRBV5-6 and TRBJ1-5; the match to TRBD1 covers 8 bases. This CDR3 contains 12 residues. Losses at the gene ends were 2 bases for V and 15 bases for J; bases not matched to a gene: 7. Per the germline V gene, CDR1 is SGHDT and CDR2 is YYEEEE. The CDR3 protein is CASSLDRGPVHF. The DNA for the CDR3 is TGTGCCAGCAGCTTAGACAGGGGACCCGTGCATTTT.

V gene TRBV9 combines with J gene TRBJ2-1; tentatively, D is TRBD2 (5 bases). The CDR3 contains 15 residues. Trimming removed 4 bases from V and 7 bases from J, with 18 bases in between. Per germline, CDR1 SGDLS and CDR2 YYNGEE. CDR3 in DNA: TGTGCCAGCAGCCCCTTTACGGGATCCCCTAATGAGCAGTTCTTC. It codes for CASSPFTGSPNEQFF.

CDR3 nucleotides: TGCGCCAGCAGTGAGTCAAAGGGAGCGGGGACCCAGTACTTC. Encoded protein: CASSESKGAGTQYF. V and J are TRBV10-1 and TRBJ2-5; maybe TRBD2 (6 bases). Germline-derived CDR1 and CDR2 are WNHNN and SYGVQD (reference sequence). Trimming shortened V by 0 bases and J by 7 bases, and 12 bases separated the two germline ends. CDR3 length: 14 residues.

The V gene is TRBV19, the J gene TRBJ2-1; 14 positions agree with TRBD2. The length of the CDR3 is 13 residues. Germline assignment: CDR1 LNHDA and CDR2 SQIVND (reference sequence). Trimming at V came to 11 bases and at J to 7 bases, leaving 4 bases not matched to a gene. CDR3 protein: CAAGLAGVNEQFF. DNA of the CDR3: TGTGCCGCGGGACTAGCGGGAGTGAATGAGCAGTTCTTC.

The V call is TRBV6-1, the J call TRBJ1-5; D is ambiguous. Germline values: CDR1 MNHNS, CDR2 SASEGT. This CDR3 comprises 15 residues. V dropped 0 bases and J dropped 3 bases, with 9 bases sitting between them. CDR3 DNA sequence: TGTGCCAGCAGTGAAGCGTCGAACTCCAATCAGCCCCAGCATTTT. Its protein product is CASSEASNSNQPQHF.

The V and J genes are TRBV29-1 and TRBJ2-2, with D possibly TRBD2 on 6 matching bases. CDR1 is SQVTM, CDR2 ANQGSEA, per germline. The CDR3 has 13 residues. Trimming removed 3 bases at V and 3 bases at J, with 8 bases between. CDR3 sequence (DNA): TGCAGCGTTGACTGGAGGGACACCGGGGAGCTGTTTTTT. It is translated as CSVDWRDTGELFF.

The chain is built from TRBV19 and TRBJ1-2; D perhaps matches TRBD1 (5 bases). V was pared by 7 bases and J by 8 bases, with 14 bases between. The CDR3 extends over 12 amino acids. Per germline, CDR1 LNHDA and CDR2 SQIVND (reference sequence). The CDR3 DNA sequence: TGTGCCAGTACCCGCCAGGGTTACGGCTACACCTTC. Encoded protein: CASTRQGYGYTF.